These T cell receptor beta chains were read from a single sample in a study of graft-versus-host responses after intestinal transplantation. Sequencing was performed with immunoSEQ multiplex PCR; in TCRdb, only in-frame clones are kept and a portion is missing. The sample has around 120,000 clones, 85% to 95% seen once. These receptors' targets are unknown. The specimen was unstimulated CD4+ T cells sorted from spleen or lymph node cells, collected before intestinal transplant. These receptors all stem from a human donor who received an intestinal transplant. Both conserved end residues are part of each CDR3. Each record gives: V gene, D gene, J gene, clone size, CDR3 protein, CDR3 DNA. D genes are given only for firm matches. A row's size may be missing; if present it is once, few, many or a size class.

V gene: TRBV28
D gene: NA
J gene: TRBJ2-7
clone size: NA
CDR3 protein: CASSFSSYEQYF
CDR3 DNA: TGTGCCAGCAGTTTTTCATCCTACGAGCAGTACTTC

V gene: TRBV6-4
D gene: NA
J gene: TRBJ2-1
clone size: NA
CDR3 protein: CASSDSRSGNKPGGDNEQFF
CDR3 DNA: TGTGCCAGCAGTGACTCTAGATCTGGAAACAAGCCAGGGGGGGACAATGAGCAGTTCTTC

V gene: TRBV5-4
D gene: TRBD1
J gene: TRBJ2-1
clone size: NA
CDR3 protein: CASSLNRGPKNEQFF
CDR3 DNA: TGTGCCAGCAGCCTCAACAGGGGGCCGAAAAATGAGCAGTTCTTC

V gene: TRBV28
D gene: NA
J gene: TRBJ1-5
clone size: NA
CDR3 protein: CASSVSRIGGNQPQHF
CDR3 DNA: TGTGCCAGCAGCGTTTCTAGGATAGGAGGCAATCAGCCCCAGCATTTT

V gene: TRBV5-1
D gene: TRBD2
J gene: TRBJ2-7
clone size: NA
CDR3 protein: CASSLNFAGGAPYEQYF
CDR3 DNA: TGCGCCAGCAGCTTGAATTTTGCGGGAGGTGCCCCCTACGAGCAGTACTTC

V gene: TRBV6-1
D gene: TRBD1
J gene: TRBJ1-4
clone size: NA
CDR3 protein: CASSGQGRNEKLFF
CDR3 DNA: TGTGCCAGCAGCGGACAGGGCCGTAATGAAAAACTGTTTTTT

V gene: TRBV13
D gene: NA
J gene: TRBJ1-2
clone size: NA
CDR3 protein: CASSPQALYGYTF
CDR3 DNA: TGTGCCAGCAGCCCACAGGCACTCTATGGCTACACCTTC

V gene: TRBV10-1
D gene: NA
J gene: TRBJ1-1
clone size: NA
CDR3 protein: CASKSGWNTEAFF
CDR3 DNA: TGCGCCAGCAAATCCGGATGGAACACTGAAGCTTTCTTT

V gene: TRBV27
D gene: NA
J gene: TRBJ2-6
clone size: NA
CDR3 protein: CASNEGKGANVLTF
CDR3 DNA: TGTGCCAGCAATGAGGGAAAAGGGGCCAACGTCCTGACTTTC

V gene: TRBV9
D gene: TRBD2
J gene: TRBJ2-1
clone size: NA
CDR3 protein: CASSVAPGLAGDEQFF
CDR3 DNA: TGTGCCAGCAGCGTGGCCCCGGGACTAGCGGGGGATGAGCAGTTCTTC

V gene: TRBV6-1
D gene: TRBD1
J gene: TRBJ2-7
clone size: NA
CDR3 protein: CASSPQDRIEQYF
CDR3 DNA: TGTGCCAGCAGTCCTCAGGACAGGATCGAGCAGTACTTC

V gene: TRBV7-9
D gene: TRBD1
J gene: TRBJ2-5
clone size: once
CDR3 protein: CASSRGQGIQETQYF
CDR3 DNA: TGTGCCAGCAGCCGAGGACAGGGGATCCAAGAGACCCAGTACTTC

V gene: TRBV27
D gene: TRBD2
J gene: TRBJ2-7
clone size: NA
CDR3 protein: CASSLLPAGDEQYF
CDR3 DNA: TGTGCCAGCAGTTTACTACCAGCGGGAGACGAGCAGTACTTC

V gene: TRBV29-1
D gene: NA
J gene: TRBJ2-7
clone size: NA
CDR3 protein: CSVPGPIPPYEQYF
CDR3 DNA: TGCAGCGTTCCGGGACCAATTCCCCCCTACGAGCAGTACTTC

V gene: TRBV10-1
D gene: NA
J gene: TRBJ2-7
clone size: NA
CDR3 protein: CASSDNPKGTSEQYF
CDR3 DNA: TGCGCCAGCAGTGATAACCCCAAGGGTACGTCCGAGCAGTACTTC

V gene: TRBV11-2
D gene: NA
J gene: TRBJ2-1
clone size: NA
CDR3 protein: CASSQEGGPYNEQFF
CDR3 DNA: TGTGCCAGCAGCCAAGAGGGCGGGCCGTACAATGAGCAGTTCTTC